This T cell receptor (beta chain) stems from a study of shared clonotypes between healthy human individuals. Looking at the study overall: A few men and two women, aged 18 to 49, were donors.

Partitioning of CD4+ cells yielded a CD45RA+ naive subset and a CD45RA-negative memory subset. Study-wide results and caveats: Rarefaction showed sorted-subset sequencing was incomplete despite large depth.

As processed by the authors: Filtering differed because ImmunoSEQ produced junction-only sequences that carried no quality scores. Produced via immunoSEQ multiplex PCR; TCRdb's table is partial and in-frame only. That table gives V, J and clone size, and the DNA gave D and trimming. The table shows under 600,000 clones, with more than 95% occurring only once. This CDR3 spans 15 amino acids. V was cut by 4 bases and J by 0 bases, with 14 bases left in between. Germline V lookup: CDR1 SGHNT, CDR2 YYREEE (reference sequence). Comments on this clone: Its antigen is currently unknown.

The TCR originated in a woman in her twenties or thirties in good health. The V call is TRBV5-4, the J call TRBJ2-7; possible D gene TRBD1, 7 bases. The sample comprised naive CD4+ T cells sorted from blood. Subset noted: CD45RA+ positively selected. The CDR3, as DNA: TGTGCCAGCAGCCAGGCGGGACAGAGCTCCTACGAGCAGTACTTC. Protein: CASSQAGQSSYEQYF.